The 20 T cell receptor beta chains given below trace back to one sample, sequenced in a study of T cell changes during pregnancy in multiple sclerosis. The repertoire was sequenced with immunoSEQ multiplex PCR; TCRdb's copy has only in-frame clones and lacks some. Altogether approximately 50,000 clones are present, just over 90% being singletons, with the ten largest covering about 1.5%. The source material was peripheral blood, sampled in the second trimester of pregnancy. These receptors were taken from a female donor with multiple sclerosis, enrolled in a pregnancy study.

The chain recombines TRBV19 with TRBJ2-7; a possible D gene is TRBD1 (5 bases). This CDR3 is built from 13 residues. The V gene lost 11 bases and the J gene lost 2 bases, with 16 bases spanning the gap. Germline CDR1 reads LNHDA; CDR2 reads SQIVND (reference sequence). CDR3 in DNA: TGTGCCGAGAAATGGGGCGGACCCTACGAGCAGTACTTC. This codes for CAEKWGGPYEQYF.

V usage is TRBV5-4 and J usage is TRBJ1-3; TRBD1 might be the D (5 bases). V gave up 4 bases and J gave up 3 bases, with 14 bases separating them. The CDR3 runs to 15 residues. CDR1 SGHNT and CDR2 YYREEE come from the germline V gene (reference sequence). Here the CDR3 reads CASSPPPGGGNTIYF. The CDR3, as DNA: TGTGCCAGCAGCCCCCCACCCGGGGGTGGAAACACCATATATTTT.

The chain links TRBV6-1 to TRBJ1-4; unclear D gene. Trimming stripped 6 bases from V and 3 bases from J, with 11 bases between. CDR3 length: 14 residues. From germline, CDR1 is MNHNS and CDR2 SASEGT. This CDR3 is CASRRAAANEKLFF. The CDR3 coding sequence is TGTGCCAGCAGGAGAGCAGCGGCTAATGAAAAACTGTTTTTT.

This chain links TRBV7-3 with TRBJ1-2; D call uncertain. Germline-derived CDR1 and CDR2 are SGHTA and FQGTGA. Trimming cost V 5 bases and J 2 bases, with 15 bases left between them. The CDR3 totals 15 residues. CDR3 DNA: TGTGCCAGCAGCCCGGGTCCGGAGGCGAACTATGGCTACACCTTC. Residues: CASSPGPEANYGYTF.

This clone came up once. The CDR3 DNA sequence: TGTGCCAGTAGTCCGGACCGGGACTGGCTAGCCAAAAACATTCAGTACTTC. Protein sequence: CASSPDRDWLAKNIQYF. This chain connects TRBV19 to TRBJ2-4, with a possible D match to TRBD2 (6 bases). The CDR3 runs to 17 residues. Germline lookup yields CDR1 LNHDA and CDR2 SQIVND (reference sequence). Between the trimmed V and J ends, which lost 5 bases and 0 bases, there was a span of 17 bases.

A remark on this clone: Mismatch with germline at one junction end may stem from a read error. V usage is TRBV9 and J usage is TRBJ1-2, with a tentative D call TRBD1 (6 bases). Germline lookup yields CDR1 SGDLS and CDR2 YYNGEE. The CDR3 is made up of 13 amino acids. The CDR3 loop reads CASSTDSGYGCTF. CDR3 bases: TGTGCCAGCAGTACGGACAGCGGCTATGGCTGCACCTTC.

This sequence joins TRBV7-2 and TRBJ2-1; D remains ambiguous. V lost 0 bases to trimming and J lost 0 bases, with 15 bases between them. CDR1 SGHTA and CDR2 FQGNSA come from the germline V gene. The CDR3 contains 18 residues. This CDR3 is CASSLARPEMSSYNEQFF. DNA for the CDR3: TGTGCCAGCAGCTTAGCGCGTCCCGAGATGAGCTCCTACAATGAGCAGTTCTTC. The full variable domain, in which reference TRBV7-2 and TRBJ2-1 provide the parts outside the CDR3, is GAGVSQSPSNKVTEKGKDVELRCDPISGHTALYWYRQSLGQGLEFLIYFQGNSAPDKSGLPSDRFSAERTGGSVSTLTIQRTQQEDSAVYLCASSLARPEMSSYNEQFFGPGTRLTVL.

The chain has TRBV5-1 and TRBJ2-5; 8 bases fit TRBD2. Germline CDR1 is SGHRS and CDR2 is YFSETQ. The CDR3 is 14 residues long. Unmatched junction bases numbered 6, after V lost 3 bases and J lost 5 bases. CDR3 amino acids: CASSSPSGGETQYF. DNA for the CDR3: TGCGCCAGCAGCTCTCCCAGCGGGGGCGAGACCCAGTACTTC. Full variable domain (outside the CDR3, taken from reference TRBV5-1 and TRBJ2-5): KAGVTQTPRYLIKTRGQQVTLSCSPISGHRSVSWYQQTPGQGLQFLFEYFSETQRNKGNFPGRFSGRQFSNSRSEMNVSTLELGDSALYLCASSSPSGGETQYFGPGTRLLVL.

This rearrangement joins TRBV5-4 to TRBJ1-4, with TRBD1 identical over 10 bases. With V trimmed by 4 bases and J by 2 bases, 8 bases remained unmatched. The CDR3 contains 17 residues. Germline values: CDR1 SGHNT, CDR2 YYREEE (reference sequence). CDR3 sequence (DNA): TGTGCCAGCAGCCGGGACAGGGGTTATGCGACTAATGAAAAACTGTTTTTT. Its protein is CASSRDRGYATNEKLFF. The variable domain in full, with the rest retrieved from reference TRBV5-4 and TRBJ1-4, is ETGVTQSPTHLIKTRGQQVTLRCSSQSGHNTVSWYQQALGQGPQFIFQYYREEENGRGNFPPRFSGLQFPNYSSELNVNALELDDSALYLCASSRDRGYATNEKLFFGSGTQLSVL.

CDR3 sequence (DNA): TGTGCCAGCAGCCCTGGACTAACTGGGGCCAACGTCCTGACTTTC. Its protein is CASSPGLTGANVLTF. The V call is TRBV7-9, the J call TRBJ2-6; D is perhaps TRBD2 (6 bases). V was trimmed by 5 bases and J by 2 bases, leaving 10 bases between them. The CDR3 covers 15 residues. The V gene's germline CDR1 is SEHNR and CDR2 FQNEAQ (reference sequence).

The chain joins TRBV11-2 to TRBJ1-2; D perhaps matches TRBD1 (6 bases). The ends were cut back, 7 bases at V and 4 bases at J, with 19 bases in the middle. The CDR3 loop spans 15 amino acids. CDR1 SGHAT and CDR2 FQNNGV come from the germline V gene. CDR3 bases: TGTGCCAGCACCCTAGGGGGGGGGCGAGGCTATGGCTACACCTTC. It encodes CASTLGGGRGYGYTF.

This rearrangement joins TRBV7-9 to TRBJ1-1, with 7 bases that match TRBD1. This CDR3 is built from 13 residues. J lost 6 bases, V lost 5 bases, and 6 bases had no gene match. Germline-derived CDR1 and CDR2 are SEHNR and FQNEAQ (reference sequence). This CDR3 reads CASSIRTGSEAFF. CDR3 nucleotides: TGTGCCAGCAGCATCCGGACAGGTTCTGAAGCTTTCTTT.

The genes are TRBV2 and TRBJ1-5; 8 bases fit TRBD1. J was trimmed by 5 bases and V by 6 bases; bases with no gene match: 9. The CDR3 has 15 amino acids. CDR1 SNHLY and CDR2 FYNNEI come from the germline V gene. The CDR3 DNA follows: TGTGCCAGCAGATATGGACAGGGTACGGATCAGCCCCAGCATTTT. This encodes CASRYGQGTDQPQHF.

This chain's CDR3 is CATNEQGGTDTQYF. The CDR3 DNA follows: TGTGCCACAAACGAACAAGGGGGCACAGATACGCAGTATTTT. The chain is built from TRBV6-1 and TRBJ2-3; perhaps TRBD1 as D (5 bases). Trimming removed 10 bases from V and 1 base from J, with 15 bases in between. The CDR3 sequence is 14 residues long. Germline values: CDR1 MNHNS, CDR2 SASEGT.

V and J are TRBV4-3 and TRBJ1-2; no reliable D call. This CDR3 is built from 15 residues. Trimming took off 3 bases at V and 2 bases at J, with 13 bases between the two ends. Germline lookup yields CDR1 LGHNA and CDR2 YSLEER. The CDR3 DNA reads as TGCGCCAGCAGCCAGAACGGGTACGGGAACTATGGCTACACCTTC. Translation gives CASSQNGYGNYGYTF.

The V call is TRBV19, the J call TRBJ1-3, with D possibly being TRBD1 (6 bases). V dropped 4 bases and J dropped 0 bases, with 16 bases sitting between them. Germline values: CDR1 LNHDA, CDR2 SQIVND (reference sequence). The CDR3 has 17 residues. CDR3 in amino acids: CASSTPRQAYSGNTIYF. The CDR3 region has the DNA TGTGCCAGTAGTACGCCCCGACAGGCCTACTCTGGAAACACCATATATTTT.

The CDR3 here is CAISESFERDTQYF. The CDR3 nucleotides read TGTGCCATCAGTGAGTCATTCGAACGGGATACGCAGTATTTT. The rearrangement links TRBV10-3 to TRBJ2-3; D remains ambiguous. Trimming took off 0 bases at V and 6 bases at J, with 10 bases between the two ends. Germline CDR1 ENHRY, CDR2 SYGVKD. The CDR3 extends over 14 amino acids.

This chain joins TRBV21-1 and TRBJ1-6; the table names TRBD1, a call not compared with the DNA. TRBV21-1 represents a pseudogene. The CDR3 runs to 20 residues. DNA of the CDR3: TGTGCCAGCAGCAGAGACCCCACCAGGGCTAGGACGTCCTATAATTCACCCCTCCACTTT. Its translation: CASSRDPTRARTSYNSPLHF.

The chain employs TRBV9 and TRBJ2-3, with D uncertain. The V gene lost 1 base and the J gene lost 4 bases, with 10 bases spanning the gap. The CDR3 contains 14 residues. CDR1 is SGDLS and CDR2 is YYNGEE in the germline V gene. The CDR3 region has the DNA TGTGCCAGCAGCGTAAGATCCCGAGCAGATACGCAGTATTTT. It specifies CASSVRSRADTQYF.

The V and J genes are TRBV12-5 and TRBJ2-7; 8 bases match TRBD1. CDR3 length: 17 amino acids. V was clipped by 0 bases and J by 1 base; unmatched bases: 8. CDR1 is LGHNT and CDR2 is FRNRAP in the germline V gene. CDR3 nucleotide sequence: TGTGCTAGTGGTTTGGTAAAAGGACAGGGAAAGTCCTACGAGCAGTACTTC. Its translation: CASGLVKGQGKSYEQYF.